Following are 29 T cell receptor beta chains from one sample sequenced in a study of monozygotic twins with inflammatory bowel disease. For each CDR3 protein, TCRdb gives one entry from its re-call of the 5' RACE reads, without DNA. Its listing shows more than 300,000 distinct CDR3 sequences. The sequenced material came from blood. All receptors derive from a human donor with ulcerative colitis or Crohn's disease, or a healthy co-twin of an affected twin (not recorded which).

V is TRBV29-1 and J is TRBJ1-1; lacking DNA, the TRBD1 call made by TCRdb goes unchecked. This CDR3 is built from 13 residues. Per germline, CDR1 SQVTM and CDR2 ANQGSEA. The CDR3 loop reads CSALRGQTTEAFF.

The rearrangement uses TRBV3-1 and TRBJ2-5; TCRdb indicates TRBD2, and absent DNA this call remains unverified. CDR3 length: 16 residues. Germline V gene data show CDR1 as LGHDT and CDR2 as YNNKEL (reference sequence). CDR3 loop: CASSSRKAGKWETQYF.

The V gene is TRBV29-1, the J gene TRBJ2-4; TCRdb picks TRBD1, but there is no DNA to check that call. The germline V gene has CDR1 SQVTM and CDR2 ANQGSEA. This CDR3 contains 14 residues. This chain's CDR3 is CSVRQGNFKNIQYF.

The V and J genes are TRBV30 and TRBJ2-7; lacking DNA, the TRBD2 call made by TCRdb goes unchecked. Germline assignment: CDR1 GTSNPN and CDR2 SVGIG (reference sequence). The CDR3 is 12 amino acids. The CDR3 sequence is CAWSSGDYEQYF.

The chain links TRBV28 to TRBJ2-2; TCRdb's D call, TRBD1, is unchecked because there is no DNA. Germline CDR1 MDHEN, CDR2 SYDVKM. The CDR3 runs 13 residues. This CDR3 reads CASSLGLRRELFF.

The chain combines TRBV9 with TRBJ2-7. The length of the CDR3 is 16 residues. Per the germline V gene, CDR1 is SGDLS and CDR2 is YYNGEE. This chain's CDR3 is CASSVASTGGSYEQYF.

The rearrangement joins TRBV20-1 to TRBJ2-7; the TRBD2 assignment by TCRdb is unverifiable without DNA. CDR1 and CDR2 from the germline V gene are DFQATT and SNEGSKA (reference sequence). CDR3 length: 13 residues. CDR3 amino acids: CSAQRLAGYEQYF.

The chain has TRBV5-4 and TRBJ2-5. The CDR3 totals 13 residues. The germline V gene has CDR1 SGHNT and CDR2 YYREEE (reference sequence). CDR3 sequence reads: CASSYNVGETQYF.

V gene TRBV20-1 combines with J gene TRBJ2-1; without DNA, the TCRdb call of TRBD2 cannot be checked. The length of the CDR3 is 16 residues. Per germline, CDR1 DFQATT and CDR2 SNEGSKA (reference sequence). The CDR3 spells CSACPLGGGPVNEQFF.

The chain carries TRBV5-1 and TRBJ2-7; TCRdb names TRBD2, which stays unverified in the absence of DNA. The CDR3 is made up of 16 amino acids. Germline V gene data show CDR1 as SGHRS and CDR2 as YFSETQ. The CDR3 loop is CASSTPPPGLAGEQYF.

The chain couples TRBV12-3 or TRBV12-4 to TRBJ2-5. The CDR3 covers 14 residues. CDR3 in amino acids: CASTRVGDQETQYF.

The V gene is TRBV20-1, the J gene TRBJ2-4. The CDR3 length is 14 residues. Germline CDR1 and CDR2: DFQATT and SNEGSKA (reference sequence). Here the CDR3 reads CSAFNRLAKNIQYF.

The chain employs TRBV15 and TRBJ2-7; without DNA, the TCRdb call of TRBD1 cannot be checked. The germline CDR1 and CDR2 sequences are LNHNV and YYDKDF (reference sequence). This CDR3 is built from 15 residues. The CDR3 sequence: CATSRGRESTYEQHF. Combining the CDR3 with reference TRBV15 and TRBJ2-7 gives the whole variable domain DAMVIQNPRYQVTQFGKPVTLSCSQTLNHNVMYWYQQKSSQAPKLLFHYYDKDFNNEADTPDNFQSRRPNTSFCFLDIRSPGLGDTAMYLCATSRGRESTYEQHFGPGTRLTVT.

The chain is built from TRBV18 and TRBJ2-3; TCRdb's D gene call, TRBD2, goes unchecked for lack of DNA. The CDR3 contains 15 residues. Germline CDR1 is KGHSH and CDR2 is LQKENI. The CDR3 reads CASSPSGGDTDTQYF.

The CDR3 sequence: CASSTPSGGSSYNEQFF. The V call is TRBV9, the J call TRBJ2-1; TCRdb calls TRBD2, which cannot be checked without DNA. The CDR3 is 17 amino acids. Germline CDR1 is SGDLS and CDR2 is YYNGEE.

The chain uses TRBV4-3 and TRBJ2-3; checking the TCRdb D call of TRBD2 is not possible without DNA. Germline CDR1 reads LGHNA; CDR2 reads YSLEER. The CDR3 runs to 18 residues. The CDR3 is CASSQERGGLSSTDTQYF.

The J gene is TRBJ2-4, the V gene TRBV14; TCRdb proposes TRBD1, but this gene call is untestable without DNA. Germline V gene lookup returns CDR1 SGHDN and CDR2 FVKESK. CDR3 length: 15 residues. The chain's CDR3 is CASSQVGLFEDIQYF.

V is TRBV4-3 and J is TRBJ2-3; the D call from TCRdb, TRBD2, cannot be confirmed without DNA. Germline V gives CDR1 LGHNA, CDR2 YSLEER. The CDR3 is 19 residues long. CDR3 protein: CASSQESSGTSSSTDTQYF.

V and J are TRBV24-1 and TRBJ2-1. This CDR3 contains 13 residues. Germline values: CDR1 KGHDR, CDR2 SFDVKD. The CDR3 is CATAESVNNEQFF.

This chain joins TRBV28 and TRBJ1-1. The CDR3 spans 16 residues. CDR1 and CDR2 from the germline V gene are MDHEN and SYDVKM. CDR3 region: CASSLWASSMNTEAFF.

V is TRBV6-5 and J is TRBJ1-2; no DNA is available, so the TRBD1 call from TCRdb remains unchecked. CDR3 size: 13 residues. Looked up from germline, CDR1 is MNHEY and CDR2 is SVGAGI. CDR3: CASRTGTVYGYTF.

The chain links TRBV20-1 to TRBJ2-7. Germline assignment: CDR1 DFQATT and CDR2 SNEGSKA (reference sequence). This CDR3 region has 14 residues. The CDR3 spells CSAISPTKDYEQYF.

The chain carries TRBV6-1 and TRBJ2-7; the D call of TRBD1 rests on TCRdb alone, since no DNA is present to check it. Per germline, CDR1 MNHNS and CDR2 SASEGT. This CDR3 has 15 residues. CDR3 protein: CASRPFQRPSQEQYF.

J is TRBJ1-3 and V is TRBV19. The CDR3 totals 14 residues. In germline, CDR1 is LNHDA, CDR2 SQIVND (reference sequence). This CDR3 is CASRRESSGNTIYF.

The chain combines TRBV10-3 with TRBJ1-1; TCRdb gives TRBD1 as the D gene, but with no DNA this cannot be confirmed. Germline loops: CDR1 ENHRY, CDR2 SYGVKD. The CDR3 has 14 residues. The CDR3 region is CAISDGGYDTEAFF.

The chain combines TRBV5-1 with TRBJ2-1; as DNA is missing, the TRBD1 call by TCRdb cannot be tested. This CDR3 has 15 amino acids. Germline-derived CDR1 and CDR2 are SGHRS and YFSETQ. The CDR3 spells CASSSTGGSYNEQFF.

CDR3 protein: CASGTGVTEAFF. The rearrangement joins TRBV6-6 to TRBJ1-1; without DNA, the TCRdb call of TRBD1 cannot be checked. Germline V CDR1 and CDR2: MNHNY, SVGAGI (reference sequence). The CDR3 has 12 amino acids.

The J gene is TRBJ1-1, the V gene TRBV30; TCRdb's D call, TRBD1, is unchecked because there is no DNA. The CDR3 extends over 15 amino acids. Looked up from germline, CDR1 is GTSNPN and CDR2 is SVGIG (reference sequence). The CDR3 loop reads CAWNFRQVNIGAAFF. Variable domain in full (rest from reference TRBV30 and TRBJ1-1): SQTIHQWPATLVQPVGSPLSLECTVEGTSNPNLYWYRQAAGRGLQLLFYSVGIGQISSEVPQNLSASRPQDRQFILSSKKLLLSDSGFYLCAWNFRQVNIGAAFFGQGTRLTVV.

J is TRBJ2-7 and V is TRBV11-2; TCRdb lists TRBD1, though no DNA is available to test this call. CDR1 and CDR2 from the germline V gene are SGHAT and FQNNGV. This CDR3 is built from 14 residues. The CDR3 sequence is CASSTYRGGYEQYF.